In this sample, the clone carrying this TCR beta chain turned up once. Source study methods: Using reference gene primer amplification, nucleated cell counts were estimated. This table comes from immunoSEQ multiplex PCR, and its TCRdb copy is limited to in-frame clones, with some not included. The D gene and trimming were derived from the DNA, and the V and J assignments and clone size from that table. The profile covers about 210,000 clones, with approximately 90% appearing a single time and roughly 1.2% taken by the ten largest. Germline V gene sequence: CDR1 KGHDR, CDR2 SFDVKD. This CDR3 is built from 19 residues. V gave up 8 bases and J gave up 7 bases; unmatched junction bases: 19. The data derive from a study of blood T cell repertoires in COVID-19. Study-level information: Researchers got acute and convalescent COVID-19 samples from the United States, Italy and Spain. The cDNA or gDNA used as material had been derived from T cells, B-cell-depleted T cells, or PBMCs.

Sequencing was performed on peripheral blood. The genes are TRBV24-1 and TRBJ2-1, with 13 bases identical to TRBD2. This sequence was found in a young man with acute or convalescent COVID-19. The CDR3 sequence is CATNRTSGGASDWRNEQFF. The CDR3 bases are TGTGCCACCAACCGAACTAGCGGGGGGGCGAGTGACTGGCGAAATGAGCAGTTCTTC.